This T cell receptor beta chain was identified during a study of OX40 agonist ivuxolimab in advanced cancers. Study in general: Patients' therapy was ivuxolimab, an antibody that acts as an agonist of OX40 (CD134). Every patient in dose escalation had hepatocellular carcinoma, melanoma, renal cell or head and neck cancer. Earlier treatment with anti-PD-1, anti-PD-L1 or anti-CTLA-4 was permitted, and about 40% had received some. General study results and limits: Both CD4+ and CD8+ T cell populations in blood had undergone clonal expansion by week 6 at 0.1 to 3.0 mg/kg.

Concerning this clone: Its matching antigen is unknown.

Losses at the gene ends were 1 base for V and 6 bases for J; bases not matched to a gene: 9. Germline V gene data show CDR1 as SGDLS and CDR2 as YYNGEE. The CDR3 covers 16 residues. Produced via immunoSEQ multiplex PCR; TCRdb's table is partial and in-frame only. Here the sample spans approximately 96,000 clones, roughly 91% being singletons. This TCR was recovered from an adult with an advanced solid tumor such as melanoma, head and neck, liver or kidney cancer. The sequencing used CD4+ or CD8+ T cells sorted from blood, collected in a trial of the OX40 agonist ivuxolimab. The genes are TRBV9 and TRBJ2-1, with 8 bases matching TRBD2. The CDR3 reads CASSVRSREEPNEQFF. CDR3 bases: TGTGCCAGCAGCGTACGGTCGCGGGAGGAACCCAATGAGCAGTTCTTC. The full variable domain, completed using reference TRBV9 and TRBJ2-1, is DSGVTQTPKHLITATGQRVTLRCSPRSGDLSVYWYQQSLDQGLQFLIQYYNGEERAKGNILERFSAQQFPDLHSELNLSSLELGDSALYFCASSVRSREEPNEQFFGPGTRLTVL.